The rows below give T cell receptor beta chains drawn from one sample of a study of shared clonotypes between healthy human individuals. Profiled with immunoSEQ multiplex PCR; TCRdb holds only in-frame clones, not every one. The sample carries about 680,000 clones, 92% recorded once. Sequencing was carried out using naive CD8+ T cells sorted from blood. The origin of the receptors is a man aged 25-45 years in good health. Both conserved end residues are part of each CDR3. For some rows the clone size is stated as once, few or many, or as a class when expanded; others skip it.

abundance	v_gene	CDR3aa
NA	TRBV2	CASSEGYSYEQYF
NA	TRBV21-1	CASSSLCLETQYF
once	TRBV19	CASSGGDRVF
NA	TRBV15	CATSNLAGGRAYEQYF
NA	TRBV5-4	CVSSSDSGGADTEAFF
NA	TRBV9	CASSVNTGELFF
NA	TRBV9	CASSLSGRTYEQYF
NA	TRBV11-2	CASSSSTSGRAYQETQYF
NA	TRBV5-1	CASSLAGRLGVQYNEQFF
NA	TRBV7-9	CASSHPVRQLNTEAFF
NA	TRBV5-5	CASSLGTSGYNEQFF
NA	TRBV10-3	CAISDRDRVETQYF
NA	TRBV5-1	CASSSPGQGANEQYF
few	TRBV2	CATTRQGGQYF
NA	TRBV7-6	CASSYGTFYEQYF
NA	TRBV6-5	CASSYISGEFGEKLFF
NA	TRBV5-1	CASTAIGAQETQYF
NA	TRBV4-1	CASSLGQGGSQPQHF
NA	TRBV6-5	CASSTGPYGEQFF
NA	TRBV7-6	CASSLGPSSGGTNEKLFF
NA	TRBV4-1	CASSLISGRLVDNEQFF
NA	TRBV2	CASSNGTYLYEQYF
NA	TRBV19	CASSLGAGGEKLFF
NA	TRBV7-7	CASSLWNGDEQYF
NA	TRBV18	CASSPDAGGSSYEQYF
NA	TRBV19	CASSIGLAGAVEQFF
NA	TRBV7-6	CASSLAPGTSGRGGANVLTF
NA	TRBV30	CAWGTGRGTEAFF
NA	TRBV6-4	CASSQGSNQPQHF
NA	TRBV27	CATRTGLQPQHF
NA	TRBV11-2	CASRPLAQTSGGAEQYF
NA	TRBV6-1	CASNQGSYNEQFF
NA	TRBV5-1	CASSLGQGATEAFF
few	TRBV27	CASGPSRDLYEQYF
NA	TRBV7-8	CASSSTGLAGVGGELFF
NA	TRBV5-4	CASTPSGGSTDTQYF
NA	TRBV5-1	CASRPGGQPYVLDF
NA	TRBV11-2	CASTPQGLADEQFF
NA	TRBV28	CASSRTLGDEQYF
NA	TRBV6-1	CASSEVQPQHF
once	TRBV27	CASSLNGSPLHF
NA	TRBV5-1	CASSLGTSGRTTYNEQFF
once	TRBV28	CASSLLEGSEQYF
NA	TRBV2	CASSVGTAANEQFF
NA	TRBV7-7	CASSENIGNTIYF
NA	TRBV5-1	CASSLSGTSGYEQYF
NA	TRBV13	CASSLSGVPNEQFF
once	TRBV5-5	CASSPSDISGSYEQYF
NA	TRBV9	CASSVEGDSYEQYF
NA	TRBV7-2	CASSLVTNTEAFF
NA	TRBV7-9	CATTGLAVYNEQFF
once	TRBV7-7	CASSLTPGVDTGELFF
NA	TRBV27	CASQQFGTGDHEQFF
NA	TRBV4-3	CASSQFAGGSADTQYF
once	TRBV7-9	CASSLVREGIYEQYF
NA	TRBV11-3	CAGSPGPSTIETQYF
NA	TRBV11-1	CASSRTGEQYF
NA	TRBV7-9	CASSGSGQGARNEQFF
NA	TRBV11-2	CASSWGQGLMPYEQYF
NA	TRBV9	CASSGGTGGFGYTF